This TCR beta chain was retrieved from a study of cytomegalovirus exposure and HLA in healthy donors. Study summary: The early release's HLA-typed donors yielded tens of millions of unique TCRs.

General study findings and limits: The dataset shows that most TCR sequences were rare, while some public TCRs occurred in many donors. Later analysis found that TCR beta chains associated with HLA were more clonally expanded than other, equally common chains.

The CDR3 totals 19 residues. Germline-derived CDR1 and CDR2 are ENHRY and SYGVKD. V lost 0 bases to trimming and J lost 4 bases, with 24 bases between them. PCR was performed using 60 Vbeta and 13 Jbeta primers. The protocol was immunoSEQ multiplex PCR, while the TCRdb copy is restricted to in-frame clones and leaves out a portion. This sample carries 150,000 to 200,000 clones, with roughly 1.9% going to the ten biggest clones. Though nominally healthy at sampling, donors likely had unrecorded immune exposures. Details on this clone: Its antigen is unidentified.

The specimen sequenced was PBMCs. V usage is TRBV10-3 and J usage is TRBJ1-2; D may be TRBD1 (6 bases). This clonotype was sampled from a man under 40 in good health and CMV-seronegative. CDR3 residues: CAISESRGGESPVGYGYTF. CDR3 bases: TGTGCCATCAGTGAGTCGCGGGGGGGCGAAAGTCCGGTCGGCTATGGCTACACCTTC.